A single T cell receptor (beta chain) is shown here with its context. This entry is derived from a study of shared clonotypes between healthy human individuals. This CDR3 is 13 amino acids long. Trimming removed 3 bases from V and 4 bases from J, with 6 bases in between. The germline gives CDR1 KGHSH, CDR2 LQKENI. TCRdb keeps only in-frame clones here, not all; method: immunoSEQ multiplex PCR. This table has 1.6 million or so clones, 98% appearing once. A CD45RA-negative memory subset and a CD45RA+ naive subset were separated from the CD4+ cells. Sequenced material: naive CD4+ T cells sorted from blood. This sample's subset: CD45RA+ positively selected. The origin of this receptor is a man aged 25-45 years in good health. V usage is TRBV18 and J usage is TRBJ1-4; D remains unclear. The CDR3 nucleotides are TGTGCCAGCTCACCGTCGAGTAATGAAAAACTGTTTTTT. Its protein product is CASSPSSNEKLFF.